This paragraph reports one TCR beta chain. A minimum of 5 micrograms of total RNA was extracted per sample. This sample is drawn from a study of blood T cells in healthy people across ages. It was with a sample-barcoded 5' primer and a J-beta primer mix that a second PCR of about 6 to 12 cycles was run. TCRdb processed the 5' RACE reads anew with MiXCR; each CDR3 protein has one entry. The table lists roughly 800,000 distinct CDR3 sequences, around a quarter of them singletons. CDR1 and CDR2 (germline): DFQATT, SNEGSKA (reference sequence). The CDR3 is 14 residues long. These sequences were also reported in another study, on T cells of mothers and their children. That paper adds: Donation involved a few healthy Caucasian mothers and the six children that they had. Both sample barcodes and 2-4 random nucleotides came from the M1S primer of the second PCR.

The chain joins TRBV20-1 to TRBJ2-5, with no clear D. Judging by the DNA end, TRBJ2-7 fits better; the J call may be wrong. Source material: blood. This sequence was found in a boy younger than 18 in good health. CDR3 residues: CSARDTRIPYEQYF. Written as DNA, the CDR3 is TGCAGTGCTAGAGATACGAGGATTCCCTACGAGCAGTACTTC.